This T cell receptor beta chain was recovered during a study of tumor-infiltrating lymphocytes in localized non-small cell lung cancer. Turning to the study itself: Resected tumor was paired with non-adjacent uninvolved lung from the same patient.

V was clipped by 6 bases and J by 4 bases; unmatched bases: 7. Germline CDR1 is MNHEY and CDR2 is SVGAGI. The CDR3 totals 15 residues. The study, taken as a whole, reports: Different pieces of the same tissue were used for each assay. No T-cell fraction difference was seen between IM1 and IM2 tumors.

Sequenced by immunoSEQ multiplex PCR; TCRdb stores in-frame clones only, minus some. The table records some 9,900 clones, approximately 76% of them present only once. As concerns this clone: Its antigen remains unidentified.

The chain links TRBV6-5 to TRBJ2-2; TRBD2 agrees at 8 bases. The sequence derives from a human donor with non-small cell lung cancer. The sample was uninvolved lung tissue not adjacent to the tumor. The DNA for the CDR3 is TGTGCCAGCAGCCCCACTCGGGGGGGCACCGGGGAGCTGTTTTTT. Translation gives CASSPTRGGTGELFF.